The 30 T cell receptor beta chains given below trace back to one sample, sequenced in a study of T cell repertoires in cytomegalovirus infection. MiXCR, applied by TCRdb to the reads, yields one record per CDR3 protein. The data show about 310,000 distinct CDR3 sequences, about a sixth seen once. The sample was PBMCs. The receptors derive from a human donor in good health (CMV status not recorded). Some clones in this sample may be carry-over from other donors' samples.

This clonotype turned up a few times. The chain employs TRBV7-3 and TRBJ1-1; D call uncertain. Trimming left V 2 bases short and J 6 bases short, with 13 bases between. From germline, CDR1 is SGHTA and CDR2 FQGTGA. This CDR3 is 14 amino acids long. CDR3 loop: CASSLLGTISEAFF. The CDR3 DNA sequence: TGTGCCAGCAGCTTATTAGGCACTATCTCTGAAGCTTTCTTT.

This clonotype was seen more than once but under ten times. The rearrangement joins TRBV10-3 to TRBJ2-7, with D possibly TRBD2 on 6 matching bases. CDR1 is ENHRY, CDR2 SYGVKD, per germline. V shed 3 bases and J shed 0 bases, with 9 bases lying between them. This CDR3 is built from 14 residues. The CDR3 DNA reads TGTGCCATCAGTGATGTCGGGAGCTCCTACGAGCAGTACTTC. Its protein is CAISDVGSSYEQYF.

Many counts were recorded for this clonotype. The chain combines TRBV6-6 with TRBJ1-3; a possible D gene is TRBD1 (6 bases). Trimming shortened V by 0 bases and J by 1 base, and 16 bases separated the two germline ends. CDR3 length equals 18 residues. Germline V gene lookup returns CDR1 MNHNY and CDR2 SVGAGI (reference sequence). The CDR3: CASSYSTGGGQSGNTIYF. Written as DNA, the CDR3 is TGTGCCAGCAGTTACTCGACTGGCGGGGGGCAATCTGGAAACACCATATATTTT.

The table lists this clonotype with many counts. V and J are TRBV4-3 and TRBJ1-3; D is unresolved. Trimming cost V 1 base and J 0 bases, with 4 bases left between them. This CDR3 is 14 amino acids long. Per germline, CDR1 LGHNA and CDR2 YSLEER. As DNA, the CDR3 is TGCGCCAGCAGCCAAGGAGCCTCTGGAAACACCATATATTTT. This sequence encodes CASSQGASGNTIYF.

V usage is TRBV5-4 and J usage is TRBJ1-2; D possibly corresponds to TRBD1 (5 bases). V was cut by 6 bases and J by 3 bases, with 15 bases left in between. This CDR3 is 14 amino acids long. CDR1 SGHNT and CDR2 YYREEE come from the germline V gene (reference sequence). CDR3 DNA: TGTGCCAGCAACGCCGGAACAGGCTACTATGGCTACACCTTC. Residues: CASNAGTGYYGYTF.

This clonotype was picked up many times. The chain employs TRBV4-1 and TRBJ1-5, with D possibly matching TRBD1 (6 bases). CDR1 MGHRA and CDR2 YSYEKL come from the germline V gene. The length of the CDR3 is 15 residues. The V end was cut by 3 bases, the J end by 0 bases, with 9 bases between. CDR3 amino acids: CASSQGGFSNQPQHF. The CDR3 DNA is TGCGCCAGCAGCCAGGGGGGCTTTAGCAATCAGCCCCAGCATTTT.

This clonotype was seen a handful of times. The J gene is TRBJ1-6, the V gene TRBV20-1; D perhaps matches TRBD1 (5 bases). Germline lookup yields CDR1 DFQATT and CDR2 SNEGSKA (reference sequence). Trimming pared 3 bases from V and 6 bases from J, leaving 12 bases between. This CDR3 is built from 14 residues. The CDR3 spells CSASTGTGNSPLHF. CDR3 DNA sequence: TGCAGTGCTAGCACCGGGACTGGTAATTCACCCCTCCACTTT.

Only a few counts were recorded for this clonotype. The chain combines TRBV20-1 with TRBJ2-1, with 7 bases that match TRBD2. CDR3 length equals 15 residues. CDR1 and CDR2 from the germline V gene are DFQATT and SNEGSKA (reference sequence). V shed 3 bases, J shed 2 bases, and the junction held 7 bases outside the gene matches. CDR3 residues: CSASSAGVTYNEQFF. Written as DNA, the CDR3 is TGCAGTGCTAGTTCGGCGGGGGTAACCTACAATGAGCAGTTCTTC.

In its sample, this clonotype was seen many times. The chain employs TRBV7-2 and TRBJ2-2; 7 positions match TRBD1. The J segment lost 0 bases and the V segment lost 5 bases, leaving 6 bases of the junction unmatched. Per germline, CDR1 SGHTA and CDR2 FQGNSA. The CDR3 runs 16 residues. CDR3 residues: CASSGQALSNTGELFF. CDR3 in DNA: TGTGCCAGCAGCGGACAGGCGCTATCGAACACCGGGGAGCTGTTTTTT.

The rearrangement links TRBV12-3 or TRBV12-4 to TRBJ1-1; perhaps TRBD1 as D (6 bases). V shed 9 bases and J shed 1 base, with 15 bases lying between them. The CDR3 extends over 14 amino acids. This chain's CDR3 is CARRSTGRNTEAFF. CDR3 DNA: TGTGCCAGAAGGTCCACAGGGCGGAACACTGAAGCTTTCTTT.

V gene TRBV7-2 combines with J gene TRBJ2-7; TRBD1 agrees at 9 bases. CDR1 and CDR2 from the germline V gene are SGHTA and FQGNSA. This CDR3 is 18 amino acids long. V lost 3 bases and J lost 0; bases outside the gene matches: 12. CDR3: CASSLTTGTGLTSYEQYF. The CDR3 region has the DNA TGTGCCAGCAGCTTGACGACCGGGACAGGGCTAACCTCCTACGAGCAGTACTTC.

This clonotype has a handful of counts. The rearrangement links TRBV27 to TRBJ1-1, with TRBD1 identical over 8 bases. The CDR3 runs 15 residues. With 2 bases clipped from V and 5 bases from J, the junction kept 7 bases outside the gene matches. The germline V gene has CDR1 MNHEY and CDR2 SMNVEV (reference sequence). CDR3 DNA: TGTGCCAGCAGTTTACGGGGGACAGGTTCGACTGAAGCTTTCTTT. Encoded protein: CASSLRGTGSTEAFF.

This chain uses TRBV7-3 with TRBJ2-5; 7 bases are shared with TRBD1. The CDR3 is 14 amino acids. In germline, CDR1 is SGHTA, CDR2 FQGTGA. V was pared by 1 base and J by 7 bases, with 6 bases of the junction left unmatched. The CDR3: CASSLNRGEGTQYF. The DNA of the CDR3 is TGTGCCAGCAGCTTAAACAGGGGAGAAGGGACCCAGTACTTC.

Many counts were recorded for this clonotype. This chain's CDR3 is CASSLGGGPGGWPQHF. CDR3 nucleotide sequence: TGTGCCAGCAGCCTAGGGGGGGGCCCAGGGGGATGGCCCCAGCATTTT. The chain has TRBV7-2 and TRBJ1-5; TRBD1 matches 7 bases. This CDR3 is built from 16 residues. In germline, CDR1 is SGHTA, CDR2 FQGNSA. After removal of 5 bases from V and 9 bases from J, the junction contained 16 bases not matched to a gene.

As DNA, the CDR3 is TGTGCCAGCAGTTTATTTGACAGGGGGCTTGACGAGCAGTACTTC. Translation: CASSLFDRGLDEQYF. The rearrangement joins TRBV28 to TRBJ2-7, with TRBD1 matching 10 bases. The length of the CDR3 is 15 residues. The germline V gene encodes CDR1 MDHEN and CDR2 SYDVKM. The V and J ends lost 1 base and 5 bases, in that order; junction bases with no gene match: 5.

This sequence joins TRBV28 and TRBJ1-1; D is possibly TRBD1 (5 bases). The ends were cut back, 2 bases at V and 6 bases at J, with 13 bases in the middle. Germline-derived CDR1 and CDR2 are MDHEN and SYDVKM. There are 14 residues in the CDR3. CDR3 nucleotides: TGTGCCAGCAGTTTAGGCCCAGTGGGGGCTGAAGCTTTCTTT. Translation: CASSLGPVGAEAFF.

This clonotype showed up many times. The chain has TRBV12-3 or TRBV12-4 and TRBJ1-2; weak D call: TRBD1 (5 bases). The V end lost 3 bases, the J end lost 0 bases, and 14 bases lay between the germline ends. The CDR3 runs 16 residues. The CDR3 region is CASSFSRRGPNYGYTF. Written as DNA, the CDR3 is TGTGCCAGCAGTTTCAGTCGGAGGGGACCTAACTATGGCTACACCTTC.

The table lists this clonotype with a few counts. The rearrangement links TRBV4-1 to TRBJ1-1; possibly TRBD1 for D (6 bases). The CDR3 totals 16 residues. V lost 3 bases, J lost 4 bases, and 18 bases lay in between. Germline V gene sequence: CDR1 MGHRA, CDR2 YSYEKL. Here the CDR3 DNA reads TGCGCCAGCAGCCATAAACAGGGCTCGGCTGGCACTGAAGCTTTCTTT. Its protein product is CASSHKQGSAGTEAFF.

There are a few counts of this clonotype. DNA for the CDR3: TGCAGCGTTGATGTTACAGGGGGAAGTGGTGAGCAGTTCTTC. This translates into CSVDVTGGSGEQFF. V and J are TRBV29-1 and TRBJ2-1; 8 positions agree with TRBD1. V was pared by 3 bases and J by 9 bases, with 10 bases of the junction left unmatched. Germline CDR1 and CDR2: SQVTM and ANQGSEA. CDR3 size: 14 residues.

This clonotype was picked up many times. The chain is built from TRBV7-8 and TRBJ1-5; D is possibly TRBD1 (5 bases). This CDR3 contains 16 residues. Germline CDR1 is SGHVS and CDR2 is FQNEAQ. V was pared by 2 bases and J by 5 bases, with 16 bases between. This CDR3 is CASSLQGYQGHQPQHF. For the CDR3, the DNA is TGTGCCAGCAGCTTACAAGGGTACCAGGGTCATCAGCCCCAGCATTTT.

Ten or more counts support this clonotype. V gene TRBV7-9 combines with J gene TRBJ1-1; a weak D match, TRBD1 (6 bases). Germline V gene sequence: CDR1 SEHNR, CDR2 FQNEAQ (reference sequence). The CDR3 loop spans 15 amino acids. V gave up 1 base and J gave up 5 bases, with 14 bases separating them. CDR3 sequence (DNA): TGTGCCAGCAGCTTAGGGGGGGCGGGCGGAACTGAAGCTTTCTTT. Amino acid sequence: CASSLGGAGGTEAFF.

This clonotype was recorded at least ten times. Here the CDR3 DNA reads TGTGCCAGCAGCTTAGGGTCGTGGGGGGGCACAGATACGCAGTATTTT. As protein: CASSLGSWGGTDTQYF. V gene TRBV7-8 combines with J gene TRBJ2-3; tentatively, D is TRBD2 (6 bases). Between the trimmed V and J ends, which lost 1 base and 1 base, there was a span of 12 bases. The germline V gene has CDR1 SGHVS and CDR2 FQNEAQ. This CDR3 contains 16 residues.

This clonotype was picked up a small number of times. This chain joins TRBV7-6 and TRBJ1-1; possibly TRBD1 for D (6 bases). Trimming took off 3 bases at V and 0 bases at J, with 14 bases between the two ends. Germline lookup yields CDR1 SGHVS and CDR2 FNYEAQ. The CDR3 runs 16 residues. The CDR3 nucleotides read TGTGCCAGCAGCTTGAGCTCTGGACAGTTGAACACTGAAGCTTTCTTT. Translated, it gives CASSLSSGQLNTEAFF.

This clonotype was counted between two and nine times. The chain uses TRBV12-3 or TRBV12-4 and TRBJ1-5, with D tentatively TRBD1 (5 bases). There are 14 residues in the CDR3. Trimming pared 5 bases from V and 11 bases from J, leaving 19 bases between. The CDR3 sequence: CASSPAGRGVAQHF. DNA of the CDR3: TGTGCCAGCAGTCCGGCTGGCCGAGGGGTGGCCCAGCATTTT.

The V call is TRBV19, the J call TRBJ1-2, with 9 bases aligning to TRBD1. CDR3 size: 16 residues. V lost 10 bases and J lost 4; bases outside the gene matches: 16. Germline loops: CDR1 LNHDA, CDR2 SQIVND (reference sequence). CDR3 loop: CATEVQLTGGGYGYTF. CDR3 nucleotides: TGTGCCACCGAGGTGCAATTAACAGGGGGCGGCTATGGCTACACCTTC.

This clonotype came up a few times. The chain combines TRBV7-9 with TRBJ2-1; 9 nucleotides align to TRBD1. Germline V gene lookup returns CDR1 SEHNR and CDR2 FQNEAQ (reference sequence). This CDR3 contains 15 residues. J gave up 9 bases and V 1 base, and 7 bases lay outside the gene matches. The CDR3 region has the DNA TGTGCCAGCAGCTTAGGTCCGGGACAGGGTACTGAGCAGTTCTTC. The encoded protein is CASSLGPGQGTEQFF. Complete variable domain (other parts from reference TRBV7-9 and TRBJ2-1): DTGVSQNPRHKITKRGQNVTFRCDPISEHNRLYWYRQTLGQGPEFLTYFQNEAQLEKSRLLSDRFSAERPKGSFSTLEIQRTEQGDSAMYLCASSLGPGQGTEQFFGPGTRLTVL.

This clonotype was detected many times. This chain joins TRBV7-2 and TRBJ2-1; 13 nucleotides agree with TRBD2. Germline CDR1 and CDR2: SGHTA and FQGNSA. The J segment lost 0 bases and the V segment lost 5 bases, leaving 10 bases of the junction unmatched. CDR3 size: 19 residues. CDR3 DNA sequence: TGTGCCAGCAGCACGAAAGGACTAGCGGGGGCCTACTCCTACAATGAGCAGTTCTTC. Encoded protein: CASSTKGLAGAYSYNEQFF.

This clonotype appeared many times. The V gene is TRBV10-3, the J gene TRBJ2-7, with 9 bases lining up with TRBD1. This CDR3 is built from 15 residues. Trimming cost V 4 bases and J 4 bases; bases outside gene matches: 8. From germline, CDR1 is ENHRY and CDR2 SYGVKD. CDR3 nucleotides: TGTGCCATCAGTGCAGGACAGGGGATCCAATACGAGCAGTACTTC. Translating gives CAISAGQGIQYEQYF.

This clonotype was recorded many times. The junction does not match germline at one end; this may be a read error. The rearrangement uses TRBV7-7 and TRBJ2-2; the match to TRBD1 covers 7 bases. There are 13 residues in the CDR3. Germline CDR1 reads SSHAT; CDR2 reads FNYEAQ (reference sequence). Written as DNA, the CDR3 is TGTGCTAGCAGGACAGGCAACACCGGGGAGCTGTTTTTT. Translating it yields CASRTGNTGELFF.

The J gene is TRBJ1-5, the V gene TRBV28; 10 positions agree with TRBD1. Trimming removed 5 bases from V and 7 bases from J; junction bases left unmatched: 5. The CDR3 covers 14 residues. Germline lookup yields CDR1 MDHEN and CDR2 SYDVKM. This chain's CDR3 is CASSPGTGEQPQHF. For the CDR3, the DNA is TGTGCCAGCAGTCCTGGGACAGGGGAGCAGCCCCAGCATTTT.